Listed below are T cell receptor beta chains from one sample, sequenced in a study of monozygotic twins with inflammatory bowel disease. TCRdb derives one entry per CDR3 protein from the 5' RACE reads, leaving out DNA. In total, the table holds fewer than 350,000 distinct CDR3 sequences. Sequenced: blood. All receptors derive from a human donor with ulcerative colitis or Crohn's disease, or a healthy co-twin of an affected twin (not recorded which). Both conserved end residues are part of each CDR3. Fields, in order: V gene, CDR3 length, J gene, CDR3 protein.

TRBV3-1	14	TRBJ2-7	CASSQLAGNYEQYF
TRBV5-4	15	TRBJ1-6	CASSLRGLGNSPLHF
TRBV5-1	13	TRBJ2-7	CASSLRVFYEQYF
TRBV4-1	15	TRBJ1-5	CASSPSETGKKPQHF
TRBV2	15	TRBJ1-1	CAKQGAPGYATEAFF
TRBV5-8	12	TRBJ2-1	CASSLGGAEQFF
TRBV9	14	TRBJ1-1	CASSVVPQNTEAFF
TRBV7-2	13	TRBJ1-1	CASSLSAGTQAFF
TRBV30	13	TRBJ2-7	CAWSRLARYEQYF
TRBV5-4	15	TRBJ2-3	CASSLGRGGMNTQYF
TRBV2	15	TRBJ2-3	CASSSGLLSTDTQYF
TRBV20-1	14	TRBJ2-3	CSAKDRVGTDTQYF
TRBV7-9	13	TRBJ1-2	CASSGGRGIGYTF
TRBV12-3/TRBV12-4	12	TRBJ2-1	CASSLEWAEQFF
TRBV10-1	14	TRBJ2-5	CASSESTGQETQYF